The 3 T cell receptor beta chains below come from one sample, sequenced in a study of T cells in Graves' hyperthyroidism and ophthalmopathy. From RNA transcripts, TCR beta CDR3 regions were amplified. The HTBI primer set served for first-round RT-PCR of the TCR CDR3. MiXCR was run by TCRdb on the multiplex PCR reads, yielding one entry per CDR3 protein. The table includes 600,000 or so distinct CDR3 sequences, roughly 15% detected once. The source material was blood. These receptor sequences come from a woman aged 50 to 60 with Graves' ophthalmopathy.

This sequence joins TRBV24-1 and TRBJ2-2; D gene uncertain. The V end was cut by 1 base, the J end by 6 bases, with 8 bases between. The germline CDR1 and CDR2 sequences are KGHDR and SFDVKD. The CDR3 has 14 amino acids. The CDR3 DNA follows: TGTGCCACCAGTGATTTTGGGGTAGCCGGGGAGCTGTTTTTT. Its protein is CATSDFGVAGELFF.

This clonotype turned up a few times. The CDR3 DNA reads TGTGCCAGCAGTATGGGGGACAGCGTCTATGGCTACACCTTC. Protein: CASSMGDSVYGYTF. This chain uses TRBV28 with TRBJ1-2, with 7 bases fitting TRBD1. There are 14 residues in the CDR3. Germline assignment: CDR1 MDHEN and CDR2 SYDVKM. V trimming: 5 bases; J trimming: 4 bases; junction bases outside the gene matches: 7.

Only a few counts were recorded for this clonotype. CDR3 loop: CASSFLSGRRYSYEQYF. Here the CDR3 DNA reads TGTGCCAGCAGCTTCCTTAGCGGGAGGAGATATAGTTACGAGCAGTACTTC. The chain combines TRBV7-2 with TRBJ2-7; TRBD2 matches at 10 bases. The CDR3 totals 17 residues. With 3 bases clipped from V and 4 bases from J, the junction kept 12 bases outside the gene matches. Per germline, CDR1 SGHTA and CDR2 FQGNSA.